The text below deals with one TCR beta chain. Its antigen is not known. The germline gives CDR1 SGHRS, CDR2 YFSETQ. The CDR3 consists of 15 residues. The V and J ends lost 1 base and 0 bases respectively, with 9 bases between them. Time point denoted: blood 2 weeks post-SBRT. Noted treatment: 15 Gy SBRT to primary tumor, nephrectomy 4 weeks later. Radiation-treated patients gave blood at baseline, week 2 and week 4. Clear cell pathology was present in this patient's renal cell carcinoma. Method: immunoSEQ multiplex PCR; TCRdb's copy keeps in-frame clones and lacks some. The sample has roughly 80,000 clones; 65% to 90% are singletons. This sample is drawn from a study of radiation and T cells in renal cell carcinoma. Findings and limits, study-wide: Without pretreatment biopsies, baseline tumor clonotype presence was undetermined.

The V call is TRBV5-1, the J call TRBJ2-3; D not resolved. Sequenced material: blood, taken from a patient whose treatment included radiotherapy and nephrectomy. The sequence was obtained from a woman between 45 and 65 years old with renal cell carcinoma. CDR3 loop: CASSLWGSSTDTQYF. CDR3 coding DNA: TGCGCCAGCAGCTTGTGGGGTTCTAGCACAGATACGCAGTATTTT.